This T cell receptor beta chain stems from a study of T cell repertoires in cytomegalovirus infection. Notes on the study in general: Predominance within the ex vivo response was attributable to HLA-C-restricted CMV-specific TCR beta clonotypes.

On this clonotype itself: Its antigen is not known.

TCRdb passed the reads through MiXCR, listing each CDR3 protein once. This table has under 90,000 distinct CDR3 sequences, roughly half appearing once. Sample: CD8+ T cells from cultured PBMCs, taken from culture after CMV antigen stimulation. This clonotype originated in a human donor in good health (CMV status not recorded). Some clones in this sample may be carry-over from other donors' samples.

The CDR3 nucleotides are TGTGCCAGCATACATAAAACTTACGATGAGCAGTTCTTC. It yields the protein CASIHKTYDEQFF. V is TRBV7-2 and J is TRBJ2-1, with D unresolved. The CDR3 loop spans 13 amino acids. V lost 7 bases and J 8 bases, leaving 15 bases between the germline ends. Germline lookup yields CDR1 SGHTA and CDR2 FQGNSA.